One sample yielded the 6 T cell receptor beta chains listed below, sequenced in a study of T-cell memory formation after mild COVID-19. In TCRdb, the 5' RACE reads were re-called with MiXCR into one record per CDR3 protein. The sample lists about 360,000 distinct CDR3 sequences; roughly 14% were seen once. Sequencing was done on a sample of PBMCs or a T cell subset sorted from them (not recorded which). Source of these receptors: a man between 18 and 29 years old who had mild COVID-19 (a few samples of this study predate the infection). Cell type and time point are not known.

The chain carries TRBV5-1 and TRBJ1-1; D remains unclear. Germline CDR1 SGHRS, CDR2 YFSETQ. V was cut by 1 base and J by 0 bases, with 7 bases left in between. The CDR3 extends over 14 amino acids. The CDR3: CASSLSPMNTEAFF. The CDR3 nucleotides are TGCGCCAGCAGCTTGAGTCCAATGAACACTGAAGCTTTCTTT.

This clonotype was picked up many times. The chain uses TRBV5-1 and TRBJ2-1, with D perhaps TRBD1 (6 bases). Trimming took off 0 bases at V and 6 bases at J, with 10 bases between the two ends. Per the germline V gene, CDR1 is SGHRS and CDR2 is YFSETQ. This CDR3 has 14 amino acids. CDR3 protein: CASSLVTGTNEQFF. In DNA, the CDR3 is TGCGCCAGCAGCTTGGTTACAGGGACCAATGAGCAGTTCTTC. Full variable domain (outside the CDR3, taken from reference TRBV5-1 and TRBJ2-1): KAGVTQTPRYLIKTRGQQVTLSCSPISGHRSVSWYQQTPGQGLQFLFEYFSETQRNKGNFPGRFSGRQFSNSRSEMNVSTLELGDSALYLCASSLVTGTNEQFFGPGTRLTVL.

J is TRBJ2-1 and V is TRBV7-8; perhaps TRBD2 as D (6 bases). CDR3 length: 16 amino acids. Germline V gene data show CDR1 as SGHVS and CDR2 as FQNEAQ. V lost 1 base and J 0 bases, leaving 10 bases between the germline ends. Here the CDR3 DNA reads TGTGCCAGCAGCTTAGACATCGGGAGCTCCTACAATGAGCAGTTCTTC. It is translated as CASSLDIGSSYNEQFF.

This clonotype occurred a few times. The chain has TRBV20-1 and TRBJ2-1; 9 bases are shared with TRBD2. Germline CDR1 is DFQATT and CDR2 is SNEGSKA (reference sequence). The CDR3 has 15 residues. V lost 0 bases, J lost 4 bases, and 4 bases stayed unmatched. The CDR3 protein is CSARDVSGGYNEQFF. CDR3 DNA: TGCAGTGCTAGAGATGTCAGCGGGGGGTACAATGAGCAGTTCTTC.

This clonotype was observed a few times. The rearrangement uses TRBV20-1 and TRBJ2-5; the match to TRBD2 covers 10 bases. Trimming cost V 6 bases and J 2 bases; bases outside gene matches: 3. The CDR3 is 13 amino acids. Germline-derived CDR1 and CDR2 are DFQATT and SNEGSKA (reference sequence). The CDR3, as DNA: TGCAGTGCCGGACTAGCGGTTCAAGAGACCCAGTACTTC. It specifies CSAGLAVQETQYF.

The table lists this clonotype with many counts. The chain is built from TRBV27 and TRBJ1-2, with D maybe TRBD1 (5 bases). CDR1 and CDR2 (germline): MNHEY, SMNVEV (reference sequence). Between the trimmed V and J ends, which lost 2 bases and 8 bases, there was a span of 18 bases. The CDR3 spans 15 residues. CDR3 sequence reads: CASSLQARGPEGYTF. CDR3 DNA: TGTGCCAGCAGTTTACAAGCGCGGGGCCCGGAGGGCTACACCTTC.